This record looks at one T cell receptor (beta chain) sequence and its context. These data come from a study of blood T cell repertoires in COVID-19. Libraries were prepared by immunoSEQ multiplex PCR; TCRdb keeps only in-frame clonotypes and omits some of them. The sample carries roughly 200,000 clones, around nine tenths recorded once. Deletions cut 2 bases from V and 4 bases from J, with 20 bases between. The length of the CDR3 is 17 residues. Germline CDR1 is MNHNS and CDR2 is SASEGT. The gene calls are TRBV6-1 and TRBJ2-5; a weak D match, TRBD2 (6 bases). Sequencing was carried out using peripheral blood. The clonotype comes from a woman aged 18-29 years who had recovered from COVID-19. DNA of the CDR3: TGTGCCAGCAGTGAACGCCCCAACGAGGGGCGGGGAGAGACCCAGTACTTC. Amino acids: CASSERPNEGRGETQYF.